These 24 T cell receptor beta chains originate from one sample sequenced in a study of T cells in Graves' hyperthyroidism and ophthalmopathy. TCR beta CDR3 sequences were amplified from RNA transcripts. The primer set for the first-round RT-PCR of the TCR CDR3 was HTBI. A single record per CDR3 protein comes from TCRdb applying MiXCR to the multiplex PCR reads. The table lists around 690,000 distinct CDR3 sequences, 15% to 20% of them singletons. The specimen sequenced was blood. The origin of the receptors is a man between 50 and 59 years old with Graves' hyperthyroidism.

The DNA of the CDR3 is TGTGCCAGCAGCCATCGGGGACAGGTCAATCAGCCCCAGCATTTT. It is translated as CASSHRGQVNQPQHF. This sequence joins TRBV9 and TRBJ1-5, with TRBD1 identical over 8 bases. V shed 4 bases, J shed 3 bases, and the junction held 6 bases outside the gene matches. This CDR3 comprises 15 residues. Germline lookup yields CDR1 SGDLS and CDR2 YYNGEE.

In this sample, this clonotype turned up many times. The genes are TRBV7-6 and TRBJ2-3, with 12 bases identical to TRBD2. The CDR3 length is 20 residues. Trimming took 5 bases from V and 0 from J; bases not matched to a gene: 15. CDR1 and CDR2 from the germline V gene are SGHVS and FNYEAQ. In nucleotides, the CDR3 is TGTGCCAGCAGCCCCCCCAGGGCGCTAGCGGGAGGGTTTAGCACAGATACGCAGTATTTT. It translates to CASSPPRALAGGFSTDTQYF.

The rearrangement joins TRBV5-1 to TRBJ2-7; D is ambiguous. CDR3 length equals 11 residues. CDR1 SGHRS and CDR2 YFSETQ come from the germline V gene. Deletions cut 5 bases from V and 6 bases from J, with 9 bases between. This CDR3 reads CASSVGIEQYF. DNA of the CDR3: TGCGCCAGCAGTGTAGGGATCGAGCAGTACTTC. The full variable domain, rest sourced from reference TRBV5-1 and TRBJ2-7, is KAGVTQTPRYLIKTRGQQVTLSCSPISGHRSVSWYQQTPGQGLQFLFEYFSETQRNKGNFPGRFSGRQFSNSRSEMNVSTLELGDSALYLCASSVGIEQYFGPGTRLTVT.

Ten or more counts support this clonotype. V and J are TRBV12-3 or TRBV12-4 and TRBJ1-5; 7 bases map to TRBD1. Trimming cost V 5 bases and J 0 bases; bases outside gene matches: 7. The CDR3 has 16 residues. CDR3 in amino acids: CASSARDSFSNQPQHF. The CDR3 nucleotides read TGTGCCAGCAGTGCCAGGGACAGCTTTAGCAATCAGCCCCAGCATTTT.

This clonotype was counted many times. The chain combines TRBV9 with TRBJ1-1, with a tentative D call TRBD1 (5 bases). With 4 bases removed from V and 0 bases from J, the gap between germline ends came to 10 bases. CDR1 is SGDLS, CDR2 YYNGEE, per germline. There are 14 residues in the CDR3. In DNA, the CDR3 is TGTGCCAGCAGCCTCTGGGACGTGAACACTGAAGCTTTCTTT. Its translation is CASSLWDVNTEAFF. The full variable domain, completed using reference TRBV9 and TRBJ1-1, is DSGVTQTPKHLITATGQRVTLRCSPRSGDLSVYWYQQSLDQGLQFLIQYYNGEERAKGNILERFSAQQFPDLHSELNLSSLELGDSALYFCASSLWDVNTEAFFGQGTRLTVV.

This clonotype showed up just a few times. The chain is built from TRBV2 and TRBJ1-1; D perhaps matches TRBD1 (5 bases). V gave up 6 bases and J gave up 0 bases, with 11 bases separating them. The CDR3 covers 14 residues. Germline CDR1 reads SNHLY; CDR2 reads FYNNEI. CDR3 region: CASSRTLLNTEAFF. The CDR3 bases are TGTGCCAGCAGCAGGACATTATTGAACACTGAAGCTTTCTTT.

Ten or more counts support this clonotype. For the CDR3, the DNA is TGCGCCAGCAGAATACAGGGAGGGACTGAAGCTTTCTTT. Amino acid sequence: CASRIQGGTEAFF. The chain couples TRBV5-1 to TRBJ1-1; a possible D gene is TRBD1 (6 bases). The CDR3 spans 13 residues. The V gene lost 5 bases and the J gene lost 5 bases, with 13 bases spanning the gap. CDR1 and CDR2 from the germline V gene are SGHRS and YFSETQ.

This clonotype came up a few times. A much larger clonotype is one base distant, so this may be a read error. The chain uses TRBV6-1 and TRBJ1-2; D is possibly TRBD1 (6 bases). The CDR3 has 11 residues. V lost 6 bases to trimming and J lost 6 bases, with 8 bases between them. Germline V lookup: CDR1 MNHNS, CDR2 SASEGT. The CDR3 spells CASRQGHGYTF. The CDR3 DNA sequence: TGTGCCAGCAGACAGGGCCATGGCTACACCTTC.

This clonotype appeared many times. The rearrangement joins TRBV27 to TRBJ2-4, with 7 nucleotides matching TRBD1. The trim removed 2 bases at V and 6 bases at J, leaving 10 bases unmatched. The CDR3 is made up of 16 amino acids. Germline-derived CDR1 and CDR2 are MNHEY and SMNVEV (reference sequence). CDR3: CASSLSTPGGGNIQYF. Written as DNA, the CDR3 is TGTGCCAGCAGTTTAAGTACTCCAGGGGGTGGAAACATTCAGTACTTC.

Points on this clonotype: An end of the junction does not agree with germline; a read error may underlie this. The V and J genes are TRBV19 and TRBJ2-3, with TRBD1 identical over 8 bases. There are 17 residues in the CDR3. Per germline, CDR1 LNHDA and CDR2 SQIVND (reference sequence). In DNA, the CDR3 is TGTGCCAGTAGTACCTTCAAGACAGGGGAGTATACAGATGCGCAGTATTTT. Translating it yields CASSTFKTGEYTDAQYF.

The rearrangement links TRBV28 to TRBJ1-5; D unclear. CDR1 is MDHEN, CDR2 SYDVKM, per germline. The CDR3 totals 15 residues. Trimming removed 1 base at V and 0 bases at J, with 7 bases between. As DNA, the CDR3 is TGTGCCAGCAGTTTATACATACATAGCAATCAGCCCCAGCATTTT. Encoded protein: CASSLYIHSNQPQHF.

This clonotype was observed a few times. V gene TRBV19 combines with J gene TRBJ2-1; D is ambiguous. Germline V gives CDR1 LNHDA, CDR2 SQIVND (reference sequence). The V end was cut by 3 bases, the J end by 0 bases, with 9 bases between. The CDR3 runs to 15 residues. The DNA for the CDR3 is TGTGCCAGTAGTATTTTCGGAAGCTCCTACAATGAGCAGTTCTTC. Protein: CASSIFGSSYNEQFF.

CDR3 bases: TGTGCCAGCAGTTTCCTGCTAGCGGGAGGAACCTACGAGCAGTACTTC. Translating gives CASSFLLAGGTYEQYF. V and J are TRBV12-3 or TRBV12-4 and TRBJ2-7; 11 bases fit TRBD2. V was pared by 3 bases and J by 2 bases, with 6 bases of the junction left unmatched. CDR3 length: 16 amino acids.

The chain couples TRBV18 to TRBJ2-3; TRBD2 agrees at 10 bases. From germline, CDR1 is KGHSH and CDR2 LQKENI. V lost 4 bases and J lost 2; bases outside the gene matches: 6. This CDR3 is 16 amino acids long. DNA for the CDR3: TGTGCCAGCTCACGTGCTAGCGGGAGCTACACAGATACGCAGTATTTT. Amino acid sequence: CASSRASGSYTDTQYF.

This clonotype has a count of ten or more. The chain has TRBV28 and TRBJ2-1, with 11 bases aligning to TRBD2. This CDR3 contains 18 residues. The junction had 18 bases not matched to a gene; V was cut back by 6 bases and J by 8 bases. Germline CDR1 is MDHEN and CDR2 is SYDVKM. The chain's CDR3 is CASSPPSGASGRRDEQFF. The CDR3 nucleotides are TGTGCCAGCAGCCCCCCTAGCGGGGCTAGCGGGAGGCGGGATGAGCAGTTCTTC.

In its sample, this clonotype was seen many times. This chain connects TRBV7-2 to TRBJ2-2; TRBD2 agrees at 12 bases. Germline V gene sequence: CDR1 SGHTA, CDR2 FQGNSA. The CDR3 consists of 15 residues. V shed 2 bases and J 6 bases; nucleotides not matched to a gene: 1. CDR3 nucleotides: TGTGCCAGCAGCTTATCTAGCGGGAGGGCCGGGGAGCTGTTTTTT. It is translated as CASSLSSGRAGELFF. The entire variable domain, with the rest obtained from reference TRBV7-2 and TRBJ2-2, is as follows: GAGVSQSPSNKVTEKGKDVELRCDPISGHTALYWYRQSLGQGLEFLIYFQGNSAPDKSGLPSDRFSAERTGGSVSTLTIQRTQQEDSAVYLCASSLSSGRAGELFFGEGSRLTVL.

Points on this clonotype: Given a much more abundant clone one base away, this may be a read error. For the CDR3, the DNA is TGTGCCGGGGCCTCGGGAACAACTAACACTCAGTACTTC. It specifies CAGASGTTNTQYF. The chain uses TRBV28 and TRBJ2-4, with D perhaps being TRBD1 or TRBD2 (5 bases each). Germline CDR1 MDHEN, CDR2 SYDVKM. CDR3 length: 13 residues.

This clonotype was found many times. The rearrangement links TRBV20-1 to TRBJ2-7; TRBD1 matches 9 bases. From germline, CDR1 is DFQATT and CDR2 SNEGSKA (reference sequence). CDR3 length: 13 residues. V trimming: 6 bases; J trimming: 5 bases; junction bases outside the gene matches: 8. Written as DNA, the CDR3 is TGCAGTGCGGGGAGGACAGGGGAAAACGAGCAGTACTTC. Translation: CSAGRTGENEQYF.

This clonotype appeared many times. The DNA of the CDR3 is TGTGCCAGCAGCAAAGGCCTAGCGGGAGTCGATGAGCAGTTCTTC. Protein sequence: CASSKGLAGVDEQFF. The V and J genes are TRBV2 and TRBJ2-1; the match to TRBD2 covers 10 bases. CDR3 length: 15 amino acids. The germline V gene has CDR1 SNHLY and CDR2 FYNNEI. Losses at the gene ends were 6 bases for V and 8 bases for J; bases not matched to a gene: 10.

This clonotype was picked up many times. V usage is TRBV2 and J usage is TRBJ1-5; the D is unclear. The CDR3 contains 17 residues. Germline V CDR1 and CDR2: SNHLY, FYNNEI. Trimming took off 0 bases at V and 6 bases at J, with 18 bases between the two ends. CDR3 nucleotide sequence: TGTGCCAGCAGTGAAGCGCTTAGTACGTGGGGTACTCAGCCCCAGCATTTT. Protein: CASSEALSTWGTQPQHF.

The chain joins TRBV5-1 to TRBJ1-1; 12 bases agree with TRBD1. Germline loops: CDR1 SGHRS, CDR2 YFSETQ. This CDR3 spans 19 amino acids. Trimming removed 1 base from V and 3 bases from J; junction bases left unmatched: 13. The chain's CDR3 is CASSLKGQGAVRGDTEAFF. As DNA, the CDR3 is TGCGCCAGCAGCTTGAAGGGACAGGGGGCTGTCAGGGGGGACACTGAAGCTTTCTTT.

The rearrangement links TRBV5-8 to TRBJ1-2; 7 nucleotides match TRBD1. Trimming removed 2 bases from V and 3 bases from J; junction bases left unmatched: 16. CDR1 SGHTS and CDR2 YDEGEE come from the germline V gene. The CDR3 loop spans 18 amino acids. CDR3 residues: CASSFNRGRRAPHYGYTF. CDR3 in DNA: TGTGCCAGCAGCTTTAACAGGGGCAGGCGCGCCCCTCACTATGGCTACACCTTC.

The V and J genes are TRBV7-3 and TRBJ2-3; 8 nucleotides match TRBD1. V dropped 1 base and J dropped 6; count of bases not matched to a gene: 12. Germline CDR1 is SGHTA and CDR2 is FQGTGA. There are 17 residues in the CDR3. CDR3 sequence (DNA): TGTGCCAGCAGCTTAAGGTCCGCGCAGGGGGCGAGGGATACGCAGTATTTT. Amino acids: CASSLRSAQGARDTQYF.

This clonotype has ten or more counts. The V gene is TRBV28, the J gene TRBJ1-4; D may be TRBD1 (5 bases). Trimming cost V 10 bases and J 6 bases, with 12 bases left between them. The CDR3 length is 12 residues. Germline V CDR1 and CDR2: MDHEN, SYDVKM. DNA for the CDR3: TGTGCCATACAGAGGGACGATGAAAAACTGTTTTTT. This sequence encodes CAIQRDDEKLFF.